This T cell receptor beta chain was sequenced in a study of T cell responses to AZD1222 COVID-19 vaccine (dated by TCRdb to the early 2020s). With respect to the entire study: AZD1222 recipients whose second dose came at about 4 weeks and those whose second dose came at about 12 weeks were combined into one group, since spike-specific TCR depth and breadth did not differ between the two schedules. A total of over 230 trial participants underwent TCR sequencing, of whom 207 had received two doses of AZD1222 and roughly 26 had received two doses of the MenACWY control vaccine. Trial participants were enrolled by age into subgroups of 18-55, 56-69 and 70-plus years, and around 140, 26 and 57 TCR-sequenced participants, respectively, were included in these subgroups.

The time point label here, explained by the study, means: baseline before first vaccination. Samples from vaccinated people were obtained from the UK trials COV001 and COV002, which included a single-blind randomized controlled phase 2/3 trial of AZD1222 (ChAdOx1 nCoV-19) in healthy adults. For TCRbeta chain sequencing, PBMC samples from trial participants were taken at day 0 and at day 28 after the second dose. About this clone: The target of this receptor is not known. The sample holds no much larger clone one base away, and base qualities are not on file.

Overall results and qualifications from the work: CD4 TCRs associated with the vaccine covered the entire spike protein, and the dominant responses were in regions 160-218 and 743-854. Because no day 14 peak-response samples were available, repertoires were characterized only after the peak T cell response. Most participants were white British and females outnumbered males, and the authors suggested that clonal diversity may have been underestimated. Nearly half of unique spike-specific TCRs reportedly recognized epitopes outside regions mutated in the B.1.351 and B.1.1.7 variants. The 56-69-year group was small, and its depth increase did not reach significance, likely because of low power. After two AZD1222 doses, both the breadth and the depth of spike-specific TCRs were significantly higher than at day 0 and than in MenACWY recipients. Conclusions about previously exposed vaccinees were limited because only six AZD1222 recipients were SARS-CoV-2 seropositive at baseline.

The CDR3 regions of human TCRbeta chains were subjected to immunosequencing. In the paper's pipeline: Repertoire TCRs were matched against a reference library of SARS-CoV-2-specific TCRs generated with the MIRA antigen-specificity platform. Breadth meant the fraction of unique TCRs that were SARS-CoV-2-associated, whereas depth meant the fraction of total T cells that were SARS-CoV-2-associated. Using the MIRA data, every spike-specific TCR was mapped to the spike region that the TCR reacted to and assigned to either a CD4 or a CD8 class. Log10-transformed breadth and depth values were compared by one-way ANOVA with Sidak's multiple comparisons tests. This immuneACCESS table, as held by TCRdb, lists in-frame sequences with V and J called but not all clones. Of the missing ones, under half trace to an unresolved V gene in checked studies; the others have no known cause. That table furnishes V, J and clone size, whereas the DNA furnished D and trimming. Within this sample are approximately 130,000 clones, with over 90% of them counted one time only. The top ten constitute 0.91% of the sample.

The receptor's source is an adult in good health. Sequenced here: peripheral blood, sampled on day 0 of AZD1222 vaccination.

In nucleotide form, the sequence is TGTGCCAGCAGCTCGGACAGTACAGATACGCAGTATTTT. Translation gives CASSSDSTDTQYF. The rearrangement combines TRBV5-4 with TRBJ2-3, and perhaps TRBD1 as D gene, on 6 matching bases. A distance of 8 bases separates the germline ends of V and J, which lose 3 bases and 3 bases respectively. CDR1 SGHNT and CDR2 YYREEE were looked up in the germline V gene (reference sequence). The CDR3 spans 13 residues, from the cysteine through the phenylalanine. The read is trimmed to its CDR3 DNA, 39 bases read in frame from base 1. The full variable domain, with segments outside the CDR3 supplied by the reference TRBV5-4 and TRBJ2-3 proteins, appears as ETGVTQSPTHLIKTRGQQVTLRCSSQSGHNTVSWYQQALGQGPQFIFQYYREEENGRGNFPPRFSGLQFPNYSSELNVNALELDDSALYLCASSSDSTDTQYFGPGTRLTVL.